The 3 T cell receptor beta chains below come from one sample, sequenced in a study of blood T cell repertoires in COVID-19. The data were produced by immunoSEQ multiplex PCR, yet TCRdb's version contains in-frame clones alone and is incomplete. The sample shows around 180,000 clones, less than 85% of them seen only once. The sequenced material came from peripheral blood. The receptor source for this set is a woman at least 80 years old with acute or convalescent COVID-19.

V gene TRBV11-3 combines with J gene TRBJ1-3; tentatively, D is TRBD1 (6 bases). The CDR3 is 14 amino acids. Germline lookup yields CDR1 SGHNT and CDR2 YENEEA. V was trimmed by 11 bases and J by 0 bases, leaving 14 bases between them. The CDR3 spells CAHEDRASGNTIYF. The DNA for the CDR3 is TGTGCCCACGAGGACAGAGCCTCTGGAAACACCATATATTTT.

The chain carries TRBV7-2 and TRBJ2-7; 8 bases fit TRBD2. Germline V gene lookup returns CDR1 SGHTA and CDR2 FQGNSA. Trimming removed 5 bases from V and 0 bases from J; junction bases left unmatched: 15. The CDR3 is 18 residues long. The CDR3: CASSQPLVTSGSSYEQYF. The CDR3 DNA reads TGTGCCAGCAGCCAACCGCTCGTAACTAGCGGAAGCTCCTACGAGCAGTACTTC.

The chain recombines TRBV27 with TRBJ2-1; maybe TRBD2 (5 bases). CDR3 length equals 15 residues. V was pared by 9 bases and J by 0 bases, with 15 bases between. Germline loops: CDR1 MNHEY, CDR2 SMNVEV (reference sequence). CDR3 amino acids: CASKTGSSSYNEQFF. The CDR3 DNA reads as TGTGCCAGTAAAACTGGGAGTAGCTCCTACAATGAGCAGTTCTTC.